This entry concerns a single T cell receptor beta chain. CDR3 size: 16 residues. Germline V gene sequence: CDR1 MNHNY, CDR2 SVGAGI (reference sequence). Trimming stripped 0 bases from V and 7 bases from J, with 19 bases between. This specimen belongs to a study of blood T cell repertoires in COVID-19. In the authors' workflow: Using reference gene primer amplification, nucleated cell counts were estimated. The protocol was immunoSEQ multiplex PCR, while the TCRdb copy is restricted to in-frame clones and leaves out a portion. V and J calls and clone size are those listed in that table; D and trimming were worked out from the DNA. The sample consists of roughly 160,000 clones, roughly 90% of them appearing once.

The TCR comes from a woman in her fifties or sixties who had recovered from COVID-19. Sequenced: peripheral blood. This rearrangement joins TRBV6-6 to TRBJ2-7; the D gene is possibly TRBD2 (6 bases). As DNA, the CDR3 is TGTGCCAGCAGTTACTCTACCGGGGGAGCCAAGGTGGAGCAGTACTTC. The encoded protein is CASSYSTGGAKVEQYF.